This T cell receptor (beta chain) comes out of a study of blood T cells in healthy people across ages. Study in general: Template switching retrieved approximately one barcoded beta molecule for each two T cells. Study conclusions and caveats: Age showed a roughly linear inverse relationship with TCR beta diversity per million T cells.

The authors ran a second PCR of about 6 to 11 cycles using a sample-barcoded 5' primer and a J-beta primer mix. TCRdb independently ran MiXCR on the 5' RACE reads; one entry per CDR3 protein. The table includes fewer than 1,200,000 distinct CDR3 sequences, under 30% detected once. This CDR3 has 15 amino acids. The germline CDR1 and CDR2 sequences are SGHKS and YYEKEE (reference sequence). V was shortened by 5 bases and J by 2 bases, with 15 bases between the two germline ends. This clonotype was detected only a few times. The target antigen is unknown. These data were likewise used in another study, on T cells of mothers and their children. This second report adds: Three healthy Caucasian mothers and their six children donated. None of the identified T cell clones proved to be persistent microchimeric clones.

The source is a girl aged 2 to 10 in good health. The sample was blood. V gene TRBV5-5 combines with J gene TRBJ2-3; a weak D match, TRBD2 (5 bases). The CDR3 here is CASRLSGAPTDTQYF. The DNA for the CDR3 is TGTGCCAGCAGACTAAGCGGAGCACCCACAGATACGCAGTATTTT.